The 17 T cell receptor beta chains reported below all come from one sample, sequenced in a study of vaccination effects on CD4 cells after COVID-19. Antigen-specific CD4+ T cells were expanded (with viral peptide pools) by the ViraFEST assay ahead of sequencing. The culture ran for 10 days before CD4+ T cells were isolated. This individual contracted SARS-CoV-2 between March and December 2020, as verified by PCR. Their antigens remain unidentified. TCRdb's table, derived via immunoSEQ multiplex PCR, lists solely in-frame clones and lacks some. The sample has about 45,000 clones, roughly 70% seen once. Source: CD4+ T cells from PBMCs cultured with a peptide pool, taken before COVID-19 vaccination. All receptors come from a human donor who had a prior SARS-CoV-2 infection.

This chain links TRBV4-1 with TRBJ2-5; 8 nucleotides match TRBD1. The CDR3 covers 16 residues. Germline CDR1 MGHRA, CDR2 YSYEKL. Trimming cost V 0 bases and J 1 base; bases outside gene matches: 4. The CDR3 DNA sequence: TGCGCCAGCAGCCAAGATTGGACAGGGACCCAAGAGACCCAGTACTTC. It specifies CASSQDWTGTQETQYF.

The chain carries TRBV29-1 and TRBJ2-5; 8 bases map to TRBD1. This CDR3 contains 17 residues. Germline-derived CDR1 and CDR2 are SQVTM and ANQGSEA. After removal of 7 bases from V and 1 base from J, the junction contained 17 bases not matched to a gene. DNA of the CDR3: TGCAGCGCCTACCAGCACCCCGGACAGGGACCCCAAGAGACCCAGTACTTC. It specifies CSAYQHPGQGPQETQYF.

The V and J genes are TRBV3-1 (or the pseudogene TRBV3-2) and TRBJ2-2; 8 bases match TRBD1. The germline V gene has CDR1 LGHDT and CDR2 YNNKEL (reference sequence). J was trimmed by 7 bases and V by 1 base; bases with no gene match: 5. This CDR3 comprises 15 residues. This chain's CDR3 is CASSQVRQGIGELFF. CDR3 nucleotide sequence: TGTGCCAGCAGCCAAGTAAGACAGGGGATCGGGGAGCTGTTTTTT.

The CDR3 region is CASKMGSHYGYTF. The CDR3 DNA is TGTGCCAGCAAGATGGGCAGCCACTATGGCTACACCTTC. V gene TRBV6-5 combines with J gene TRBJ1-2; D not resolved. This CDR3 region has 13 residues. CDR1 and CDR2 from the germline V gene are MNHEY and SVGAGI. Trimming removed 7 bases from V and 3 bases from J, with 12 bases in between.

The V and J genes are TRBV5-1 and TRBJ2-5; TRBD1 agrees at 8 bases. The germline gives CDR1 SGHRS, CDR2 YFSETQ. The CDR3 spans 16 residues. With 1 base clipped from V and 1 base from J, the junction kept 6 bases outside the gene matches. DNA of the CDR3: TGCGCCAGCAGCTTGCCCGAGACAGGGGCCCAAGAGACCCAGTACTTC. It yields the protein CASSLPETGAQETQYF.

The chain uses TRBV28 and TRBJ2-2; unclear D gene. CDR1 MDHEN and CDR2 SYDVKM come from the germline V gene. With 3 bases removed from V and 6 bases from J, the gap between germline ends came to 20 bases. This CDR3 region has 17 residues. The CDR3 loop reads CASSFSPSAGFSGELFF. Here the CDR3 DNA reads TGTGCCAGCAGTTTTTCCCCAAGCGCCGGGTTCTCCGGGGAGCTGTTTTTT.

The chain combines TRBV18 with TRBJ2-7; TRBD1 agrees at 9 bases. Unmatched junction bases numbered 7, after V lost 6 bases and J lost 4 bases. Germline V gene sequence: CDR1 KGHSH, CDR2 LQKENI. The length of the CDR3 is 14 residues. CDR3 residues: CASSGQGLTYEQYF. The CDR3 coding sequence is TGTGCCAGCTCGGGACAGGGCCTGACTTACGAGCAGTACTTC.

Comments on this clone: One junction end does not reproduce the germline sequence, and a read error may be involved. The V call is TRBV7-9, the J call TRBJ1-5; weak D call: TRBD1 (6 bases). This CDR3 spans 13 amino acids. Germline assignment: CDR1 SEHNR and CDR2 FQNEAQ (reference sequence). CDR3 DNA: TGTGCCAGCAGCCGCGGGGGCAACCAGCCCCAGCATTTT. It translates to CASSRGGNQPQHF.

This clone was found once. The J gene is TRBJ1-6, the V gene TRBV15; 7 bases agree with TRBD1. Germline CDR1 is LNHNV and CDR2 is YYDKDF (reference sequence). CDR3 length: 17 residues. J was trimmed by 8 bases and V by 0 bases; bases with no gene match: 10. The CDR3, as DNA: TGTGCCACCAGCAGAGATTTGGGTACAGGGGTCGATTCACCCCTCCACTTT. This encodes CATSRDLGTGVDSPLHF.

The rearrangement uses TRBV5-5 and TRBJ2-5; 7 bases align to TRBD2. There are 15 residues in the CDR3. The junction had 9 bases not matched to a gene; V was cut back by 2 bases and J by 5 bases. Per germline, CDR1 SGHKS and CDR2 YYEKEE (reference sequence). The CDR3 reads CASSFSGTGGETQYF. The CDR3 DNA reads TGTGCCAGCAGCTTCTCCGGGACCGGGGGGGAGACCCAGTACTTC.

The chain combines TRBV3-1 (or the pseudogene TRBV3-2) with TRBJ2-7, with 8 bases identical to TRBD1. The CDR3 spans 15 residues. V lost 6 bases, J lost 2 bases, and 9 bases stayed unmatched. Germline V gives CDR1 LGHDT, CDR2 YNNKEL (reference sequence). CDR3 sequence: CASSPQGALTYEQYF. The CDR3 DNA is TGTGCCAGCAGTCCTCAGGGGGCCTTAACCTACGAGCAGTACTTC.

V gene TRBV7-9 combines with J gene TRBJ1-4; the match to TRBD1 covers 7 bases. This CDR3 region has 17 residues. Germline assignment: CDR1 SEHNR and CDR2 FQNEAQ (reference sequence). After removal of 1 base from V and 4 bases from J, the junction contained 9 bases not matched to a gene. The CDR3 DNA is TGTGCCAGCAGCTTAGGAGGGGGCCGGTCGTTTAATGAAAAACTGTTTTTT. Protein: CASSLGGGRSFNEKLFF.

The rearrangement uses TRBV18 and TRBJ2-7; 7 bases agree with TRBD2. The J segment lost 5 bases and the V segment lost 2 bases, leaving 0 bases of the junction unmatched. Looked up from germline, CDR1 is KGHSH and CDR2 is LQKENI. The CDR3 has 12 residues. Here the CDR3 reads CASSPGTNEQYF. Here the CDR3 DNA reads TGTGCCAGCTCACCAGGGACTAACGAGCAGTACTTC. Using reference TRBV18 and TRBJ2-7 for the parts outside the CDR3, the full variable domain is NAGVMQNPRHLVRRRGQEARLRCSPMKGHSHVYWYRQLPEEGLKFMVYLQKENIIDESGMPKERFSAEFPKEGPSILRIQQVVRGDSAAYFCASSPGTNEQYFGPGTRLTVT.

The chain links TRBV18 to TRBJ1-1; possible D gene TRBD1, 6 bases. Germline V CDR1 and CDR2: KGHSH, LQKENI. Trimming left V 2 bases short and J 1 base short, with 14 bases between. The CDR3 length is 16 residues. CDR3 region: CASSPGGFPGNTEAFF. The CDR3 nucleotides are TGTGCCAGCTCACCAGGGGGCTTTCCTGGGAACACTGAAGCTTTCTTT.

The rearrangement links TRBV27 to TRBJ1-1; TRBD1 matches at 9 bases. CDR3 length: 15 residues. V gave up 6 bases and J gave up 1 base; unmatched junction bases: 6. Germline V gene sequence: CDR1 MNHEY, CDR2 SMNVEV (reference sequence). CDR3 DNA sequence: TGTGCCAGCAGCGACAGGGGGGGTCCGAACACTGAAGCTTTCTTT. Translation gives CASSDRGGPNTEAFF.

The genes are TRBV18 and TRBJ1-1, with a weak D call TRBD1 (5 bases). The germline V gene has CDR1 KGHSH and CDR2 LQKENI. This CDR3 has 15 amino acids. V dropped 3 bases and J dropped 5 bases, with 16 bases sitting between them. The CDR3 region has the DNA TGTGCCAGCTCACCTCGGCTCCAGGAGGGGACTGAAGCTTTCTTT. Its translation is CASSPRLQEGTEAFF.

For the CDR3, the DNA is TGCGCCAGCAGCTTGATAAAGCAGCTCTGGGCCCTTAACTATGGCTACACCTTC. It codes for CASSLIKQLWALNYGYTF. The chain is built from TRBV5-1 and TRBJ1-2; no clear D. Germline assignment: CDR1 SGHRS and CDR2 YFSETQ. The CDR3 runs 18 residues. Trimming left V 1 base short and J 1 base short, with 20 bases between.